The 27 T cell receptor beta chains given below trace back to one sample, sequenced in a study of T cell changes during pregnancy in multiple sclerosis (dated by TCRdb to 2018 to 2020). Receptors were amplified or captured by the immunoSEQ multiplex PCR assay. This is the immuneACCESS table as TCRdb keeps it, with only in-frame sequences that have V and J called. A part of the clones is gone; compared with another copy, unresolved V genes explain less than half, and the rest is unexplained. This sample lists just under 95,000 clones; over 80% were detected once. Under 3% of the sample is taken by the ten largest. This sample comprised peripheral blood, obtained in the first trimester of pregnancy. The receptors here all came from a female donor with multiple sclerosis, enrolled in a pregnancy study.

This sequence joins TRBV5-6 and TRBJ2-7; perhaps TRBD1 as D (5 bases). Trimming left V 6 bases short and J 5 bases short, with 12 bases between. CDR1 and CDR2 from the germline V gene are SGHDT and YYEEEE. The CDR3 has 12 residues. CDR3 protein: CASKLGPDEQYF. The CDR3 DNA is TGTGCCAGCAAGCTGGGGCCCGACGAGCAGTACTTC.

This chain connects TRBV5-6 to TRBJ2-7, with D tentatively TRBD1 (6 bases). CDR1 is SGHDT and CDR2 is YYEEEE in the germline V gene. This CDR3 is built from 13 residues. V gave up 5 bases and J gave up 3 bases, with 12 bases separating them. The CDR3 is CASSQGQLYEQYF. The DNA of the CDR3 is TGTGCCAGCAGTCAAGGACAGCTCTACGAGCAGTACTTC.

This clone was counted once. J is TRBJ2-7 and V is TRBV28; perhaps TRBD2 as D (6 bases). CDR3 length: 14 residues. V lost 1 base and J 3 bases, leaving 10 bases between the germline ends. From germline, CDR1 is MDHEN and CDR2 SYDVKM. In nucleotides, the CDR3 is TGTGCCAGCAGTTTATTAGCGGTTCACTACGAGCAGTACTTC. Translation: CASSLLAVHYEQYF.

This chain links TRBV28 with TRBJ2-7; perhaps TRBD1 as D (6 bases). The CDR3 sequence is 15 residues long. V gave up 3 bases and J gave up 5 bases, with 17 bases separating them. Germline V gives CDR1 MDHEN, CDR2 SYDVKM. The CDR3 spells CASSFRGRTSHEQYF. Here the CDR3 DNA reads TGTGCCAGCAGTTTTAGGGGGAGAACATCGCACGAGCAGTACTTC.

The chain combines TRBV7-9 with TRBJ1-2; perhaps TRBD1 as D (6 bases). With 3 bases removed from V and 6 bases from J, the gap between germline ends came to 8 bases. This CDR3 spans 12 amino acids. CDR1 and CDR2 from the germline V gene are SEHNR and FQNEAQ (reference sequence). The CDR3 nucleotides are TGTGCCAGCAGCTTTAACAGGGATGGCTACACCTTC. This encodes CASSFNRDGYTF.

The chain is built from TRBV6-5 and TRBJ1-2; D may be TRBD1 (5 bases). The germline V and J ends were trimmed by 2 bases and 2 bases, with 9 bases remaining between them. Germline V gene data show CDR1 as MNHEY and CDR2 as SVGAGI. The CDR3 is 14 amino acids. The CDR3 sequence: CASSYIGGNYGYTF. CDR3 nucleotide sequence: TGTGCCAGCAGTTACATCGGGGGAAACTATGGCTACACCTTC.

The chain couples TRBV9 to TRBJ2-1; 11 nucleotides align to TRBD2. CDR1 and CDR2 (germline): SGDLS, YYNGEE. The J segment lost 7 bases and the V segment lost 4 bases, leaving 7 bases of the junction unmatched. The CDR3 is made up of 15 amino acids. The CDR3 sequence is CASSTGTSGSNEQFF. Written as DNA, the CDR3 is TGTGCCAGCAGCACCGGGACTAGCGGCTCGAATGAGCAGTTCTTC.

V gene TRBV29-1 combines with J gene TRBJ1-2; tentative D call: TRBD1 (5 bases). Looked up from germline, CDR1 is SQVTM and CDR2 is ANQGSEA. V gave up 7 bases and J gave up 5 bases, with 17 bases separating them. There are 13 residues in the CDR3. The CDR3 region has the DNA TGCAGCGGGCGGGGACGTGAATCTTATGGCTACACCTTC. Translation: CSGRGRESYGYTF. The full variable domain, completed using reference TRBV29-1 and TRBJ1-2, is SAVISQKPSRDICQRGTSLTIQCQVDSQVTMMFWYRQQPGQSLTLIATANQGSEATYESGFVIDKFPISRPNLTFSTLTVSNMSPEDSSIYLCSGRGRESYGYTFGSGTRLTVV.

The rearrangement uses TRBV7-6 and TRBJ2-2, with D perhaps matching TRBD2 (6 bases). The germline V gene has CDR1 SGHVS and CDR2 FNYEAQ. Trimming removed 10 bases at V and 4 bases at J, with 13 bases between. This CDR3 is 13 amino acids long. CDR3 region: CAINDGGTGELFF. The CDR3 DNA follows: TGTGCCATAAACGACGGGGGCACCGGGGAGCTGTTTTTT.

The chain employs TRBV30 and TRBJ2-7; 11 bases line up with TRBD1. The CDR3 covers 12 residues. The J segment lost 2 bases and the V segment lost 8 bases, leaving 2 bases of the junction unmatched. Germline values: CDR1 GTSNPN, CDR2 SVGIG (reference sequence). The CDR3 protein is CAGDRGTYEQYF. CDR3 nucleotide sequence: TGTGCCGGGGACAGGGGGACCTACGAGCAGTACTTC. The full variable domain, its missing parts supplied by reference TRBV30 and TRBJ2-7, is SQTIHQWPATLVQPVGSPLSLECTVEGTSNPNLYWYRQAAGRGLQLLFYSVGIGQISSEVPQNLSASRPQDRQFILSSKKLLLSDSGFYLCAGDRGTYEQYFGPGTRLTVT.

The CDR3 sequence is CASSYSQGAMTEAFF. The CDR3 DNA follows: TGTGCCAGCAGTTACTCCCAGGGGGCGATGACTGAAGCTTTCTTT. V and J are TRBV6-5 and TRBJ1-1, with TRBD1 identical over 8 bases. Trimming took 0 bases from V and 5 from J; bases not matched to a gene: 5. CDR1 and CDR2 (germline): MNHEY, SVGAGI. The CDR3 loop spans 15 amino acids.

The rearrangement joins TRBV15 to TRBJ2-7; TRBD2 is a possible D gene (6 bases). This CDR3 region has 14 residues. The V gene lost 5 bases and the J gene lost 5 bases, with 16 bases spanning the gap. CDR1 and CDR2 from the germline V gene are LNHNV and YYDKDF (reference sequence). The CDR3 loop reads CATSPTGTSHEQYF. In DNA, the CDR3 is TGTGCCACCAGCCCAACCGGGACTTCCCACGAGCAGTACTTC.

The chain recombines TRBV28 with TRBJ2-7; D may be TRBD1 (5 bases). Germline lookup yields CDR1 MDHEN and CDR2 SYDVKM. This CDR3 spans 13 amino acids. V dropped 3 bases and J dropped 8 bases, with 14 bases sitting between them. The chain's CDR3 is CASSLIAGQQQYF. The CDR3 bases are TGTGCCAGCAGTTTGATTGCAGGGCAGCAGCAGTACTTC.

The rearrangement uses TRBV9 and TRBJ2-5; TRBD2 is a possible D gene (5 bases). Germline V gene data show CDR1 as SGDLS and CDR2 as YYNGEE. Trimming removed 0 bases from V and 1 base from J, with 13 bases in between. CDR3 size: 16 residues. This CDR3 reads CASSVGERWVQETQYF. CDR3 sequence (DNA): TGTGCCAGCAGCGTAGGGGAGAGGTGGGTCCAAGAGACCCAGTACTTC.

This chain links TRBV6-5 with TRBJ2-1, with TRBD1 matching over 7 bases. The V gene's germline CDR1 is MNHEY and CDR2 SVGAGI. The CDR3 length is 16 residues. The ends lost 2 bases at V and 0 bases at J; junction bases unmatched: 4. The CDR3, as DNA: TGTGCCAGCAGTTACCATCAGGGGGACTCCTACAATGAGCAGTTCTTC. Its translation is CASSYHQGDSYNEQFF.

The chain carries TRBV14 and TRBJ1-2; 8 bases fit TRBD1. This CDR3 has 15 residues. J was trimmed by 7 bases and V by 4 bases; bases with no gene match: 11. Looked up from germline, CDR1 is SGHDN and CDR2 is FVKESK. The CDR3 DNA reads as TGTGCCAGCAGCCCTGCAGGGGGCGCGAGGGTTGGCTACACCTTC. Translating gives CASSPAGGARVGYTF.

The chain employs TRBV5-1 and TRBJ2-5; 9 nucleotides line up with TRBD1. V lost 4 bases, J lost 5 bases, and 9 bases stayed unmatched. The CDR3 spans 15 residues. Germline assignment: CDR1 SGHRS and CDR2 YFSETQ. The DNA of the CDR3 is TGCGCCAGCAGCGCGACAGGGGGAGTAGGGGAGACCCAGTACTTC. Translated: CASSATGGVGETQYF.

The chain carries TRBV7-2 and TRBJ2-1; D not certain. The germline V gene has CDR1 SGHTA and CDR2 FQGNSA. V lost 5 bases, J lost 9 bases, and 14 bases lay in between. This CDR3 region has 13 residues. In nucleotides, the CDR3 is TGTGCCAGCAGCCAATCTTCGTTCAGTGAGCAGTTCTTC. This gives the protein CASSQSSFSEQFF. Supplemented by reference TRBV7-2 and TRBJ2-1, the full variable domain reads GAGVSQSPSNKVTEKGKDVELRCDPISGHTALYWYRQSLGQGLEFLIYFQGNSAPDKSGLPSDRFSAERTGGSVSTLTIQRTQQEDSAVYLCASSQSSFSEQFFGPGTRLTVL.

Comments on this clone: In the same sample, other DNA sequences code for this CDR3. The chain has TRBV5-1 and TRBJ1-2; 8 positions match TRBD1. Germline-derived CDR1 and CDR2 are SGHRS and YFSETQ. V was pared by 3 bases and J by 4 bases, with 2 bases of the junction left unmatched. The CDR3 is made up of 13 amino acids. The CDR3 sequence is CASSSGQVYGYTF. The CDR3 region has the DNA TGCGCCAGCAGCTCGGGACAGGTCTATGGCTACACCTTC.

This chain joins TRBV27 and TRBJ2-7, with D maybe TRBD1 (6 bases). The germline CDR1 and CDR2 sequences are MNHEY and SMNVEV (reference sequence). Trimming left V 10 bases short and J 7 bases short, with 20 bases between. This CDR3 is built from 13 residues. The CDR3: CATREGPGEEQYF. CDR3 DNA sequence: TGTGCCACCAGGGAAGGCCCAGGGGAGGAGCAGTACTTC.

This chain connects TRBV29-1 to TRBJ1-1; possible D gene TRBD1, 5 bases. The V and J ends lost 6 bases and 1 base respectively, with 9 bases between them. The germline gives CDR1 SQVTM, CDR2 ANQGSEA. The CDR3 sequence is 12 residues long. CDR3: CSVLDRNTEAFF. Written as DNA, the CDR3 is TGCAGCGTGTTAGACAGGAACACTGAAGCTTTCTTT.

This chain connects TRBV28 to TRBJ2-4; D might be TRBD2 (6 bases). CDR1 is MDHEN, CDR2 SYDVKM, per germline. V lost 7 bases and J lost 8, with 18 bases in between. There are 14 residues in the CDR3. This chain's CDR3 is CASTPRRGSDIQYF. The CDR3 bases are TGTGCCAGCACCCCCCGTCGGGGGTCCGACATTCAGTACTTC.

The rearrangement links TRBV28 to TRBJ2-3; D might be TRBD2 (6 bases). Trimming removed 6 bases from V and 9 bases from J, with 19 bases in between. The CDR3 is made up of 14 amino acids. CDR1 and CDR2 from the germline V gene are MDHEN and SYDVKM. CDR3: CASSPLGGSWTQYF. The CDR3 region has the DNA TGTGCCAGCAGCCCCTTGGGAGGCAGTTGGACGCAGTATTTT.

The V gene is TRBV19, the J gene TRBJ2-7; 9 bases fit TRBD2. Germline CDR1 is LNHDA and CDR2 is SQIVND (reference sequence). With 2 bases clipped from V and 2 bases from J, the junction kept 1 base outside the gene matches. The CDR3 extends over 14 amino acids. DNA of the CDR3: TGTGCCAGTAGTATATCTAGCGGGGCCTACGAGCAGTACTTC. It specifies CASSISSGAYEQYF.

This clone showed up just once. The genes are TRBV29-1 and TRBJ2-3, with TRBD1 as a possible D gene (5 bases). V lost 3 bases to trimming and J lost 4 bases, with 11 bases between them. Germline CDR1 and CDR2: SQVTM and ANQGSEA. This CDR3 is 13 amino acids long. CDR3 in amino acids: CSVEIRVADTQYF. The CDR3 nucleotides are TGCAGCGTTGAGATCAGGGTGGCAGATACGCAGTATTTT.

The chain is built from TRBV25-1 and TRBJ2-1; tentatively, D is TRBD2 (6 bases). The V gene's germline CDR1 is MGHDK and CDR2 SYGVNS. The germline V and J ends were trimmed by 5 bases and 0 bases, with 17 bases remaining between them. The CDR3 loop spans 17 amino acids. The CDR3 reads CASSNHLGLSSYNEQFF. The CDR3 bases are TGTGCCAGCAGTAATCATCTGGGACTTAGCTCCTACAATGAGCAGTTCTTC.

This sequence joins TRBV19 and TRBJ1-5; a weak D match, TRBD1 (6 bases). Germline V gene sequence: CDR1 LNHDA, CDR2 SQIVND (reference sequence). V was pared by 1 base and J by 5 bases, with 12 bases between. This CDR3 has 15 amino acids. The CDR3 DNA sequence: TGTGCCAGTAGTATAGTCTGGACAGTCTATCAGCCCCAGCATTTT. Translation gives CASSIVWTVYQPQHF.